What follows are 5 T cell receptor beta chains derived from one specimen sequenced in a study of blood T cell repertoires in COVID-19. Measured with immunoSEQ multiplex PCR; TCRdb has only the in-frame clones, and not every one. The sample records around 300,000 clones, around 86% being singletons. The specimen was PBMCs or T cells enriched from blood (not recorded which). The receptors come from a woman aged 40-49 years who had recovered from COVID-19.

V usage is TRBV7-3 and J usage is TRBJ2-6, with D maybe TRBD1 (5 bases). The V end was cut by 5 bases, the J end by 0 bases, with 8 bases between. This CDR3 spans 15 amino acids. The germline CDR1 and CDR2 sequences are SGHTA and FQGTGA. CDR3 sequence: CASSPRVSGANVLTF. CDR3 nucleotide sequence: TGTGCCAGCAGCCCCAGGGTCTCTGGGGCCAACGTCCTGACTTTC.

The chain employs TRBV9 and TRBJ1-2, with unresolved D. This CDR3 contains 15 residues. Trimming took off 0 bases at V and 5 bases at J, with 14 bases between the two ends. Germline values: CDR1 SGDLS, CDR2 YYNGEE. The chain's CDR3 is CASSVDFFPGYGYTF. Written as DNA, the CDR3 is TGTGCCAGCAGCGTAGACTTTTTTCCGGGATATGGCTACACCTTC.

This clone was counted only a few times. The chain couples TRBV29-1 to TRBJ1-4; 10 nucleotides line up with TRBD1. V shed 1 base, J shed 6 bases, and the junction held 2 bases outside the gene matches. The CDR3 sequence is 14 residues long. Germline CDR1 reads SQVTM; CDR2 reads ANQGSEA. CDR3 sequence: CSVEAGQGYEKLFF. As DNA, the CDR3 is TGCAGCGTTGAAGCGGGACAGGGGTATGAAAAACTGTTTTTT.

The rearrangement joins TRBV10-1 to TRBJ1-2; 7 positions match TRBD1. Germline CDR1 reads WNHNN; CDR2 reads SYGVQD (reference sequence). The CDR3 contains 12 residues. Trimming cost V 7 bases and J 1 base; bases outside gene matches: 0. The CDR3 DNA reads TGCGCCAGCACAGGGGGTAACTATGGCTACACCTTC. Translating gives CASTGGNYGYTF.

The chain employs TRBV4-1 and TRBJ1-2; the match to TRBD1 covers 8 bases. The CDR3 is 14 amino acids. V lost 8 bases, J lost 0 bases, and 5 bases stayed unmatched. Germline assignment: CDR1 MGHRA and CDR2 YSYEKL. This chain's CDR3 is CASSAGGTNYGYTF. In DNA, the CDR3 is TGCGCCAGCTCGGCAGGGGGCACTAACTATGGCTACACCTTC.